These 22 T cell receptor beta chains were sequenced from one sample in a study of molecular identifiers for immune sequencing clone quantification. TCRdb redid the calling of the PCR reads with MiXCR, one entry per CDR3 protein. The table records more than 85,000 distinct CDR3 sequences, around 37% of them present only once. Sequenced input: naive CD8+ T cells from blood, with Jurkat cell RNA spiked in. Subset specified: FACS-sorted CD8+CD4-CCR7+CD45RA+ naive T cells. These receptors originate from a human donor in good health. Some libraries in this study had Jurkat cell RNA spiked in.

This clonotype has a handful of counts. The rearrangement uses TRBV5-1 and TRBJ2-7; D is perhaps TRBD1 or TRBD2 (5 bases each). Trimming removed 0 bases at V and 2 bases at J, with 12 bases between. Per the germline V gene, CDR1 is SGHRS and CDR2 is YFSETQ. This CDR3 has 15 amino acids. The CDR3, as DNA: TGCGCCAGCAGCTTGGCGAGGGACGGAGCCTACGAGCAGTACTTC. Protein: CASSLARDGAYEQYF.

In this sample, this clonotype turned up a few times. J is TRBJ2-7 and V is TRBV6-5, with a weak D call TRBD1 (6 bases). With 0 bases removed from V and 3 bases from J, the gap between germline ends came to 9 bases. The germline V gene encodes CDR1 MNHEY and CDR2 SVGAGI. The CDR3 consists of 14 residues. The CDR3, as DNA: TGTGCCAGCAGTTACTCGATGACAGGCTACGAGCAGTACTTC. Translated, it gives CASSYSMTGYEQYF.

A note on this clonotype: Being one base from a much bigger clone, this may be a read error. V gene TRBV4-3 combines with J gene TRBJ2-3; D is uncertain. This CDR3 is built from 15 residues. Trimming took 2 bases from V and 4 from J, leaving 13 bases between them. Germline V CDR1 and CDR2: LGHNA, YSLEER. This CDR3 is CASSQNGPSPDTQYF. In DNA, the CDR3 is TGCGCCAGCAGCCAAAATGGGCCAAGCCCAGATACGCAGTATTTT.

This clonotype has a count of ten or more. CDR3 sequence reads: CASQEGSSYEQYF. The CDR3 nucleotides are TGTGCCAGCCAGGAAGGGAGCTCCTACGAGCAGTACTTC. The chain joins TRBV2 to TRBJ2-7, with D maybe TRBD2 (5 bases). The germline V gene has CDR1 SNHLY and CDR2 FYNNEI. The V end was cut by 8 bases, the J end by 0 bases, with 11 bases between. This CDR3 has 13 residues.

This clonotype was found many times. The chain recombines TRBV5-6 with TRBJ2-7; maybe TRBD1 (5 bases). The CDR3 loop spans 13 amino acids. Germline V gene lookup returns CDR1 SGHDT and CDR2 YYEEEE. V shed 4 bases and J shed 4 bases, with 12 bases lying between them. CDR3 in DNA: TGTGCCAGCAGCACTGCTACAGGATACGAGCAGTACTTC. Translation: CASSTATGYEQYF.

On this clonotype itself: A much larger clonotype is one base distant, so this may be a read error. This chain connects TRBV29-1 to TRBJ2-2; a possible D gene is TRBD2 (5 bases). The CDR3 runs to 15 residues. The V and J ends lost 4 bases and 4 bases respectively, with 16 bases between them. Germline V lookup: CDR1 SQVTM, CDR2 ANQGSEA. The CDR3 sequence is CSVVSETRSTGELFF. The CDR3 coding sequence is TGCAGCGTTGTTAGCGAGACGCGGTCCACCGGGGAGCTGTTTTTT.

Comment on this clonotype: This may be a read error: a much more frequent sequence differs by one nucleotide. The chain uses TRBV7-9 and TRBJ1-1; no clear D. The ends were cut back, 7 bases at V and 4 bases at J, with 13 bases in the middle. CDR1 SEHNR and CDR2 FQNEAQ come from the germline V gene (reference sequence). This CDR3 is 13 amino acids long. The CDR3 region is CASIYSGSTEAFF. The CDR3 nucleotides are TGTGCCAGCATCTATTCGGGCAGCACTGAAGCTTTCTTT.

The table lists this clonotype with a few counts. The V and J genes are TRBV13 and TRBJ2-5; D call uncertain. With 6 bases removed from V and 4 bases from J, the gap between germline ends came to 12 bases. Germline loops: CDR1 PRHDT, CDR2 FYEKMQ (reference sequence). The CDR3 covers 13 residues. The CDR3 nucleotides are TGTGCCAGCAGTACCAGGAAACGAGAGACCCAGTACTTC. Encoded protein: CASSTRKRETQYF. Drawing the rest from reference TRBV13 and TRBJ2-5, the complete variable domain is AAGVIQSPRHLIKEKRETATLKCYPIPRHDTVYWYQQGPGQDPQFLISFYEKMQSDKGSIPDRFSAQQFSDYHSELNMSSLELGDSALYFCASSTRKRETQYFGPGTRLLVL.

This clonotype was seen many times. The genes are TRBV7-8 and TRBJ2-3; D perhaps matches TRBD2 (6 bases). Trimming took off 2 bases at V and 6 bases at J, with 12 bases between the two ends. CDR3 length equals 14 residues. CDR1 and CDR2 from the germline V gene are SGHVS and FQNEAQ. CDR3 sequence reads: CASSLQGGTDTQYF. CDR3 DNA: TGTGCCAGCAGCTTACAGGGCGGGACGGATACGCAGTATTTT.

The chain combines TRBV27 with TRBJ1-2; perhaps TRBD1 as D (6 bases). V lost 3 bases and J 3 bases, leaving 11 bases between the germline ends. Germline V lookup: CDR1 MNHEY, CDR2 SMNVEV (reference sequence). The CDR3 loop spans 14 amino acids. For the CDR3, the DNA is TGTGCCAGCAGTTTTAGGGGGTACGACTATGGCTACACCTTC. Protein product: CASSFRGYDYGYTF.

The gene calls are TRBV27 and TRBJ2-4, with TRBD1 as a possible D gene (5 bases). In germline, CDR1 is MNHEY, CDR2 SMNVEV (reference sequence). V was trimmed by 0 bases and J by 6 bases, leaving 9 bases between them. The CDR3 is made up of 14 amino acids. The CDR3 loop reads CASSLSQGLNIQYF. The CDR3, as DNA: TGTGCCAGCAGTTTATCGCAGGGTCTAAACATTCAGTACTTC.

With regard to this clonotype: A clone one base away is much larger, so this may be a read error. The chain joins TRBV28 to TRBJ1-1; D gene ambiguous. The CDR3 sequence is 13 residues long. Germline V gene sequence: CDR1 MDHEN, CDR2 SYDVKM. CDR3 sequence: CASSPRGATVAFF. The CDR3 nucleotides are TGTGCCAGCAGCCCCCGAGGCGCGACTGTAGCTTTCTTT.

The chain joins TRBV6-2 or TRBV6-3 to TRBJ2-1, with 13 bases lining up with TRBD2. Germline lookup yields CDR1 MNHEY and CDR2 SVGEGT. The CDR3 consists of 16 residues. V trimming: 6 bases; J trimming: 5 bases; junction bases outside the gene matches: 7. The CDR3 bases are TGTGCCAGCAGCTCCGGGACTAGCGGGGTCGACAATGAGCAGTTCTTC. This encodes CASSSGTSGVDNEQFF.

The V and J genes are TRBV18 and TRBJ2-5; D call uncertain. Germline CDR1 reads KGHSH; CDR2 reads LQKENI. Trimming pared 0 bases from V and 3 bases from J, leaving 14 bases between. This CDR3 has 16 amino acids. As DNA, the CDR3 is TGTGCCAGCTCACCACCTGGTGGCCCTAAGAAAGAGACCCAGTACTTC. Translated: CASSPPGGPKKETQYF. The full variable domain, rest sourced from reference TRBV18 and TRBJ2-5, is NAGVMQNPRHLVRRRGQEARLRCSPMKGHSHVYWYRQLPEEGLKFMVYLQKENIIDESGMPKERFSAEFPKEGPSILRIQQVVRGDSAAYFCASSPPGGPKKETQYFGPGTRLLVL.

The J gene is TRBJ1-2, the V gene TRBV28, with TRBD1 as a possible D gene (5 bases). The CDR3 has 16 amino acids. The germline gives CDR1 MDHEN, CDR2 SYDVKM. The V and J ends lost 2 bases and 7 bases respectively, with 20 bases between them. The CDR3 DNA sequence: TGTGCCAGCAGTTTACCACACTTGGACGGGGGGACTGGCTACACCTTC. Its translation: CASSLPHLDGGTGYTF.

Concerning this clonotype itself: A read error may explain this, as a much larger clone is one base away. The chain joins TRBV28 to TRBJ1-5, with D tentatively TRBD1 (6 bases). Germline V CDR1 and CDR2: MDHEN, SYDVKM. The CDR3 is 17 residues long. The CDR3 here is CACSLYGQLNSNQPQHF. DNA of the CDR3: TGTGCCTGCAGTTTATATGGACAGCTGAATAGCAATCAGCCCCAGCATTTT.

A word on this clonotype: A much larger clone sits a single nucleotide away, making a read error possible. V gene TRBV19 combines with J gene TRBJ2-7; no clear D. V dropped 1 base and J dropped 3 bases, with 7 bases sitting between them. Germline values: CDR1 LNHDA, CDR2 SQIVND (reference sequence). The length of the CDR3 is 13 residues. CDR3 nucleotides: TGTGCCAGTAGTATAGGACAAATCTACGAGCAGTACTTC. Its protein product is CASSIGQIYEQYF.

Of note for this clonotype: A much larger clone sits a single nucleotide away, making a read error possible. The chain joins TRBV6-6 to TRBJ2-2; the D gene is possibly TRBD1 (6 bases). The germline gives CDR1 MNHNY, CDR2 SVGAGI (reference sequence). The CDR3 extends over 15 amino acids. The DNA of the CDR3 is TGTGCCAGCAGTTACTTCCAGAGACAGGCCGGGGAGCCGTTTTTT. This encodes CASSYFQRQAGEPFF.

This clonotype has a count of ten or more. The genes are TRBV28 and TRBJ2-3, with unresolved D. There are 14 residues in the CDR3. Germline assignment: CDR1 MDHEN and CDR2 SYDVKM. Trimming removed 10 bases at V and 4 bases at J, with 18 bases between. CDR3 DNA sequence: TGTGCCACCATCGGAATTAATCTCCCAGATACGCAGTATTTT. The encoded protein is CATIGINLPDTQYF.

The rearrangement uses TRBV28 and TRBJ1-4; tentatively, D is TRBD1 (6 bases). CDR3 size: 15 residues. The germline CDR1 and CDR2 sequences are MDHEN and SYDVKM. Trimming removed 7 bases at V and 2 bases at J, with 14 bases between. The CDR3 bases are TGTGCCAGCAAGGGGGTAATGTTGACTAATGAAAAACTGTTTTTT. It specifies CASKGVMLTNEKLFF.

This clonotype was observed a few times. This chain links TRBV7-8 with TRBJ2-1, with D perhaps matching TRBD2 (6 bases). Germline values: CDR1 SGHVS, CDR2 FQNEAQ. The CDR3 has 16 residues. Trimming took 5 bases from V and 7 from J, leaving 21 bases between them. CDR3 nucleotides: TGTGCCAGCAGCCCGCGAGGCGGGGAAATAAGGAATGAGCAGTTCTTC. As protein: CASSPRGGEIRNEQFF.

This chain uses TRBV28 with TRBJ2-3, with D unresolved. This CDR3 has 13 amino acids. Trimming pared 5 bases from V and 6 bases from J, leaving 12 bases between. Germline-derived CDR1 and CDR2 are MDHEN and SYDVKM. CDR3 residues: CASSISYADTQYF. CDR3 nucleotides: TGTGCCAGCAGTATTTCATATGCTGATACGCAGTATTTT.